This is a list of T cell receptor beta chains from one sample in a study of T cell responses to AZD1222 COVID-19 vaccine. Repertoires were generated with immunoSEQ multiplex PCR, while TCRdb's copy carries only in-frame clones and drops some. Among 66,000 or so clones listed, around 79% were seen once. This specimen consisted of peripheral blood, obtained on day 0 of MenACWY control vaccination. These receptors all come from an adult in good health. Both conserved end residues are part of each CDR3. D genes are given only for firm matches. Size is stated for part of the rows, as once, few or many counts, or as a class when the clone is expanded.

j_call v_call clone_size d_call cdr3_nt cdr3_aa
TRBJ2-2 TRBV9 once - TGTGCCAGCAGCCCGAGATTGAGAGGGAACACCGGGGAGCTGTTTTTT CASSPRLRGNTGELFF
TRBJ2-1 TRBV9 - - TGTGCCAGCAGCGTAGATTGGGGGTTCGGCAATGAGCAGTTCTTC CASSVDWGFGNEQFF
TRBJ2-2 TRBV11-3 few TRBD1 TGTGCCAGCAGCTTAGTTGCCCCGGGGACAGGGGGCCCAAACACCGGGGAGCTGTTTTTT CASSLVAPGTGGPNTGELFF
TRBJ1-1 TRBV19 few - TGTGCCAGTAGTATCGGATTTTTGCGGCGGGCATGGACTGAAGCTTTCTTT CASSIGFLRRAWTEAFF
TRBJ1-2 TRBV30 - - TGTGCCTGCCGGACGCTCGCTAACTATGGCTACACCTTC CACRTLANYGYTF
TRBJ1-2 TRBV6-2/TRBV6-3 - - TGTGCCAGCAGTTATCGGAGGGTCGGTGGCTACACCTTC CASSYRRVGGYTF
TRBJ1-4 TRBV6-2/TRBV6-3 - TRBD1 TGTGCCAGCAGTTACAACAGGGGCGGAAAACTGTTTTTT CASSYNRGGKLFF
TRBJ1-1 TRBV6-5 - TRBD1 TGTGCCAGCAGTTACCGGGGACAGGGGGCGCGAGGGGAAGCTTTCTTT CASSYRGQGARGEAFF
TRBJ1-1 TRBV7-2 - - TGTGCCAGCAGCGGACCGGGACGCCACCAGGCTGAAGCTTTCTTT CASSGPGRHQAEAFF
TRBJ2-5 TRBV5-8 - - TGTGCCAGCAGTTCGGGACTGCCAACCATACCCTTTGAAGAGACCCAGTACTTC CASSSGLPTIPFEETQYF
TRBJ2-1 TRBV6-1 - - TGTGCCAGCAGTGAATCCGGGAGGAAGGACAGTGAGCAGTTCTTC CASSESGRKDSEQFF
TRBJ2-5 TRBV9 - - TGTGCCAGCAGCGCCGACACCATCCAGACCCAGTACTTC CASSADTIQTQYF
TRBJ1-2 TRBV18 - - TGTGCCAGCTCACCACCGTCCGTGGGGTATGGCTACACCTTC CASSPPSVGYGYTF
TRBJ1-2 TRBV6-5 - - TGTGCCAGCAGTTACTCGGGAGGGAGTGGCTACACCTTC CASSYSGGSGYTF
TRBJ2-3 TRBV10-2 - TRBD2 TGCGCCAGCGGGCTAGCGGGAGGAGATACGCAGTATTTT CASGLAGGDTQYF
TRBJ2-5 TRBV18 - - TGTGCCAGCTCCGCGTTATTCAAAGAGACCCAGTACTTC CASSALFKETQYF
TRBJ2-7 TRBV29-1 many - TGCAGCGCCCTAGTAGTAGGTAGGGACGAGCAGTACTTC CSALVVGRDEQYF
TRBJ2-7 TRBV27 - - TGTGCCAGCAGTCTAACATGGGGGACCTACGAGCAGTACTTC CASSLTWGTYEQYF
TRBJ1-2 TRBV6-1 - - TGTGCCAGCAGTGAAGTAGGGGCTGGAAACTATGGCTACACCTTC CASSEVGAGNYGYTF
TRBJ2-1 TRBV28 few - TGTGCCAGCAGCCAGACTAGTTATGAGCAGTTCTTC CASSQTSYEQFF
TRBJ1-1 TRBV10-2 - - TGCGCCAGCAGTGATTGGGGGCCGGCTGAAGCTTTCTTT CASSDWGPAEAFF
TRBJ1-1 TRBV10-3 - TRBD1 TGTGCCATCAGACCCACTCTACAGGGGGAGGGCACTGAAGCTTTCTTT CAIRPTLQGEGTEAFF
TRBJ2-3 TRBV18 - - TGTGCCAGCTCACCACTCATAGGGAGCACAGATACGCAGTATTTT CASSPLIGSTDTQYF
TRBJ1-1 TRBV6-5 - - TGTGCCAGCAGTTTTACATCGAAGAACACTGAAGCTTTCTTT CASSFTSKNTEAFF
TRBJ1-4 TRBV4-1 - - TGCGCCAGCAGCCAGACGATCAGCGACCGGGCCGAAAAACTGTTTTTT CASSQTISDRAEKLFF
TRBJ2-1 TRBV6-5 once - TGTGCCAGCAGTTCGACCACATCCCATGAGCAGTTCTTC CASSSTTSHEQFF
TRBJ1-2 TRBV28 - TRBD1 TGTGCCAGCAGTCCCAGGGACAGGGGGTATGGCTACACCTTC CASSPRDRGYGYTF